Described below is a single T cell receptor beta chain sequence and its context. Its target is not known. The total RNA that was extracted per sample amounted to at least 5.5 micrograms. The data are from a study of blood T cells in healthy people across ages. Primed by a sample-barcoded 5' primer and a J-beta primer mix, a second PCR proceeded for about 6 to 12 cycles. All samples yielded 2.5 million or more CDR3-containing paired-end reads. TCRdb recomputed calls from the 5' RACE reads with MiXCR, one row per CDR3 protein. The data show roughly 1.4 million distinct CDR3 sequences, around 55% seen once. Points from the study as a whole: Greater diversity and more naive CD4+ cells were seen in long-lived donors than in aged donors. Getting older went along with TCR beta diversity per million T cells dropping roughly linearly.

The sequence was collected from a man between 18 and 35 years old in good health. The sample consisted of blood.

The CDR3 DNA reads as TGTGCCATCAGTGTCGACAGTTCCTACGAGCAGTACTTC. It encodes CAISVDSSYEQYF. The chain has TRBV10-3 and TRBJ2-7, with D possibly TRBD1 on 5 matching bases. Germline loops: CDR1 ENHRY, CDR2 SYGVKD. The CDR3 is 13 amino acids. V dropped 4 bases and J dropped 1 base, with 8 bases sitting between them.